These 13 T cell receptor beta chains share one sample of origin, sequenced in a study of metastatic and nonmetastatic thyroid tumors. Every patient underwent thyroid surgery untreated. With MiXCR, TCRdb reprocessed the PCR reads. The sample has about 92,000 clones, more than 13% seen once; the top ten hold 3.6%. Source material: blood. The receptors derive from a female donor with papillary thyroid cancer or a benign thyroid nodule (not recorded which). Some clones in this sample may be carry-over from other donors' samples.

This clone was observed at least ten times. The rearrangement links TRBV11-1 to TRBJ2-7, with a weak D call TRBD2 (7 bases). Germline V gene lookup returns CDR1 SGHAT and CDR2 FQDESV (reference sequence). With 5 bases removed from V and 0 bases from J, the gap between germline ends came to 17 bases. The CDR3 extends over 16 amino acids. CDR3 bases: TGTGCCAGCAGCCATTTCCGGGGGGCCAGCTCCTACGAGCAGTACTTC. This codes for CASSHFRGASSYEQYF.

The chain couples TRBV20-1 to TRBJ2-3, with D unresolved. Germline values: CDR1 DFQATT, CDR2 SNEGSKA (reference sequence). Trimming took off 6 bases at V and 5 bases at J, with 12 bases between the two ends. The CDR3 length is 12 residues. This chain's CDR3 is CSAPPHKDTQYF. As DNA, the CDR3 is TGCAGTGCACCCCCACACAAAGATACGCAGTATTTT.

This clone was seen ten or more times. The V and J genes are TRBV18 and TRBJ1-1; D remains ambiguous. The germline CDR1 and CDR2 sequences are KGHSH and LQKENI. The CDR3 runs 16 residues. Trimming removed 3 bases at V and 1 base at J, with 15 bases between. CDR3 coding DNA: TGTGCCAGCTCACCCCCAACACCCATTCCGAACACTGAAGCTTTCTTT. It translates to CASSPPTPIPNTEAFF. The variable domain in full, completed from reference TRBV18 and TRBJ1-1, reads NAGVMQNPRHLVRRRGQEARLRCSPMKGHSHVYWYRQLPEEGLKFMVYLQKENIIDESGMPKERFSAEFPKEGPSILRIQQVVRGDSAAYFCASSPPTPIPNTEAFFGQGTRLTVV.

This clone was observed at least ten times. The genes are TRBV4-1 and TRBJ2-5, with TRBD1 identical over 9 bases. The germline CDR1 and CDR2 sequences are MGHRA and YSYEKL. This CDR3 has 16 amino acids. The ends lost 1 base at V and 4 bases at J; junction bases unmatched: 7. The CDR3 DNA sequence: TGCGCCAGCAGCCAAGGGGACAGGGTGGGAAGAGAGACCCAGTACTTC. Residues: CASSQGDRVGRETQYF.

At least ten counts were recorded for this clone. The chain uses TRBV9 and TRBJ2-1; 7 positions match TRBD1. The CDR3 runs to 16 residues. Per germline, CDR1 SGDLS and CDR2 YYNGEE. The J segment lost 0 bases and the V segment lost 2 bases, leaving 5 bases of the junction unmatched. The CDR3 protein is CASSVGTDSSYNEQFF. The CDR3, as DNA: TGTGCCAGCAGCGTTGGGACAGACAGCTCCTACAATGAGCAGTTCTTC.

This clone occurred many times. Other nucleotide sequences in the sample specify the same CDR3. V and J are TRBV9 and TRBJ2-1; D uncertain. CDR3 size: 13 residues. Germline CDR1 is SGDLS and CDR2 is YYNGEE. V was trimmed by 0 bases and J by 5 bases, leaving 6 bases between them. In DNA form, the CDR3 reads TGTGCCAGCAGCGTAGGTGCGAACAATGAGCAGTTCTTC. Its translation: CASSVGANNEQFF. The full variable domain, with the rest looked up from reference TRBV9 and TRBJ2-1, is DSGVTQTPKHLITATGQRVTLRCSPRSGDLSVYWYQQSLDQGLQFLIQYYNGEERAKGNILERFSAQQFPDLHSELNLSSLELGDSALYFCASSVGANNEQFFGPGTRLTVL.

The chain is built from TRBV28 and TRBJ2-5; 7 bases line up with TRBD2. CDR3 length: 13 residues. CDR1 is MDHEN and CDR2 is SYDVKM in the germline V gene. V was clipped by 6 bases and J by 10 bases; unmatched bases: 11. As DNA, the CDR3 is TGTGCCAGCAGGTCTAGCGGTGTGTCCGTCCAGTACTTC. The encoded protein is CASRSSGVSVQYF.

The J gene is TRBJ2-7, the V gene TRBV6-1, with 8 bases fitting TRBD1. This CDR3 has 14 residues. J was trimmed by 5 bases and V by 2 bases; bases with no gene match: 5. Germline values: CDR1 MNHNS, CDR2 SASEGT. The CDR3 bases are TGTGCCAGCAGTGAAAGTGTACAGGGGGACGAGCAGTACTTC. This gives the protein CASSESVQGDEQYF.

This clone was observed many times. The rearrangement uses TRBV7-3 and TRBJ2-5; D uncertain. The CDR3 totals 14 residues. Trimming stripped 2 bases from V and 1 base from J, with 8 bases between. Germline V CDR1 and CDR2: SGHTA, FQGTGA. The CDR3 sequence: CASSLGDIQETQYF. The CDR3 DNA follows: TGTGCCAGCAGCTTAGGTGACATCCAAGAGACCCAGTACTTC.

This clone was seen at least ten times. The chain uses TRBV11-1 and TRBJ2-1; D assignment may be TRBD1 or TRBD2 (6 bases each). The germline V and J ends were trimmed by 6 bases and 7 bases, with 25 bases remaining between them. This CDR3 has 17 amino acids. Germline CDR1 is SGHAT and CDR2 is FQDESV (reference sequence). The DNA for the CDR3 is TGTGCCAGCAGTTCCAGAGGAGGGCTGAGGAGGGGGAATGAGCAGTTCTTC. Amino acid sequence: CASSSRGGLRRGNEQFF. The whole variable domain, remainder taken from reference TRBV11-1 and TRBJ2-1, is EAEVAQSPRYKITEKSQAVAFWCDPISGHATLYWYRQILGQGPELLVQFQDESVVDDSQLPKDRFSAERLKGVDSTLKIQPAELGDSAMYLCASSSRGGLRRGNEQFFGPGTRLTVL.

This clone was observed many times. The V call is TRBV25-1, the J call TRBJ2-5; 7 bases match TRBD2. Trimming took 3 bases from V and 2 from J; bases not matched to a gene: 12. The CDR3 is 17 amino acids. Germline-derived CDR1 and CDR2 are MGHDK and SYGVNS. The CDR3 sequence is CASSDSDLAAVQETQYF. DNA of the CDR3: TGTGCCAGCAGTGACTCGGACCTAGCGGCGGTACAAGAGACCCAGTACTTC.

This clone was counted ten times or more. The V and J genes are TRBV6-1 and TRBJ2-2, with a tentative D call TRBD2 (6 bases). This CDR3 comprises 16 residues. The germline V gene encodes CDR1 MNHNS and CDR2 SASEGT. V was clipped by 5 bases and J by 5 bases, with 18 bases between them. Here the CDR3 DNA reads TGTGCCAGCAGTTCTGAGCCGGGACTGAAAACCGGGGAGCTGTTTTTT. It translates to CASSSEPGLKTGELFF.

In this sample, this clone turned up many times. The chain joins TRBV6-6 to TRBJ1-1; TRBD1 is a possible D gene (5 bases). The CDR3 extends over 15 amino acids. Germline V lookup: CDR1 MNHNY, CDR2 SVGAGI (reference sequence). The V end was cut by 2 bases, the J end by 1 base, with 11 bases between. The CDR3 nucleotides are TGTGCCAGCAGTTACGGCGGGACCGCGAACACTGAAGCTTTCTTT. This encodes CASSYGGTANTEAFF.